The 28 T cell receptor beta chains below come from one sample, sequenced in a study of cytomegalovirus exposure and HLA in healthy donors. This table comes from immunoSEQ multiplex PCR, and its TCRdb copy is limited to in-frame clones, with some not included. The repertoire includes over 60,000 clones, around 97% of them detected once, and around 2.4% sits in the top ten. Sequencing was done on a sample of PBMCs. The receptors stem from a man in his late teens or twenties in good health and CMV-seronegative.

This chain links TRBV27 with TRBJ1-1, with D tentatively TRBD1 (5 bases). The CDR3 is made up of 15 amino acids. The germline V gene encodes CDR1 MNHEY and CDR2 SMNVEV (reference sequence). Trimming cost V 1 base and J 5 bases, with 14 bases left between them. In DNA form, the CDR3 reads TGTGCCAGCAGTTTATTTAAAGGGGAGGGGACTGAAGCTTTCTTT. This translates into CASSLFKGEGTEAFF.

This clone was seen only once. The chain uses TRBV5-8 and TRBJ2-7; TRBD1 matches at 8 bases. CDR1 is SGHTS and CDR2 is YDEGEE in the germline V gene. The CDR3 runs to 13 residues. Germline trimming cut 4 bases from V and 3 bases from J; bases unmatched to any gene: 3. CDR3 nucleotide sequence: TGTGCCAGCAGCACCGGACAGGGCTACGAGCAGTACTTC. It yields the protein CASSTGQGYEQYF.

This rearrangement joins TRBV6-6 to TRBJ2-7; TRBD2 matches at 8 bases. Unmatched junction bases numbered 1, after V lost 2 bases and J lost 4 bases. The germline V gene has CDR1 MNHNY and CDR2 SVGAGI (reference sequence). The CDR3 consists of 13 residues. CDR3 sequence (DNA): TGTGCCAGCAGTTACCAGCGGGAGTACGAGCAGTACTTC. It specifies CASSYQREYEQYF.

This chain links TRBV9 with TRBJ2-7; D is unresolved. CDR1 is SGDLS and CDR2 is YYNGEE in the germline V gene. The CDR3 loop spans 12 amino acids. V was cut by 7 bases and J by 5 bases, with 13 bases left in between. The chain's CDR3 is CASSKAENEQYF. The CDR3, as DNA: TGTGCCAGCTCGAAGGCGGAGAACGAGCAGTACTTC.

The chain couples TRBV11-3 to TRBJ1-3, with D uncertain. Germline V gene lookup returns CDR1 SGHNT and CDR2 YENEEA. This CDR3 comprises 14 residues. V lost 0 bases and J 2 bases, leaving 5 bases between the germline ends. The CDR3 region has the DNA TGTGCCAGCAGCTTAGATCCAGCTGGAAACACCATATATTTT. Protein product: CASSLDPAGNTIYF.

This clone was seen just once. This rearrangement joins TRBV9 to TRBJ1-6; possible D gene TRBD1, 5 bases. CDR3 length: 15 residues. CDR1 SGDLS and CDR2 YYNGEE come from the germline V gene. Trimming shortened V by 1 base and J by 6 bases, and 11 bases separated the two germline ends. In nucleotides, the CDR3 is TGTGCCAGCAGCGTATCCATCGACAGTAATTCACCCCTCCACTTT. Protein product: CASSVSIDSNSPLHF. The full variable domain, rest sourced from reference TRBV9 and TRBJ1-6, is DSGVTQTPKHLITATGQRVTLRCSPRSGDLSVYWYQQSLDQGLQFLIQYYNGEERAKGNILERFSAQQFPDLHSELNLSSLELGDSALYFCASSVSIDSNSPLHFGNGTRLTVT.

This chain links TRBV18 with TRBJ2-7; TRBD2 aligns across 9 bases. J lost 0 bases, V lost 4 bases, and 1 base had no gene match. The CDR3 is 14 residues long. Germline assignment: CDR1 KGHSH and CDR2 LQKENI. CDR3 residues: CASSRSGSSYEQYF. The CDR3 bases are TGTGCCAGCTCACGTAGCGGGAGCTCCTACGAGCAGTACTTC.

This sequence joins TRBV11-3 and TRBJ1-3; D remains unclear. With 1 base removed from V and 0 bases from J, the gap between germline ends came to 7 bases. This CDR3 has 15 amino acids. The germline V gene has CDR1 SGHNT and CDR2 YENEEA. DNA for the CDR3: TGTGCCAGCAGCTTAGGCGCCCACTCTGGAAACACCATATATTTT. It translates to CASSLGAHSGNTIYF.

The chain joins TRBV6-6 to TRBJ1-2, with unresolved D. The V and J ends lost 4 bases and 5 bases respectively, with 8 bases between them. This CDR3 spans 12 amino acids. Germline CDR1 is MNHNY and CDR2 is SVGAGI (reference sequence). As DNA, the CDR3 is TGTGCCAGCAGTTCGTACAGATATGGCTACACCTTC. Translated: CASSSYRYGYTF.

V is TRBV19 and J is TRBJ1-1, with 11 bases fitting TRBD1. V lost 5 bases to trimming and J lost 6 bases; unmatched junction nucleotides: 5. The CDR3 consists of 14 residues. Per germline, CDR1 LNHDA and CDR2 SQIVND (reference sequence). The CDR3: CASSSGQGAPEAFF. CDR3 sequence (DNA): TGTGCCAGTAGTTCCGGACAGGGGGCTCCTGAAGCTTTCTTT.

V gene TRBV5-1 combines with J gene TRBJ1-5; the D gene is possibly TRBD1 (5 bases). Germline V CDR1 and CDR2: SGHRS, YFSETQ. Between the trimmed V and J ends, which lost 1 base and 4 bases, there was a span of 12 bases. This CDR3 is built from 15 residues. The CDR3 nucleotides read TGCGCCAGCAGCTTGACAGGCCTTTTTAATCAGCCCCAGCATTTT. Its protein is CASSLTGLFNQPQHF.

The gene calls are TRBV18 and TRBJ1-4; D is ambiguous. The germline V and J ends were trimmed by 2 bases and 6 bases, with 10 bases remaining between them. The CDR3 loop spans 14 amino acids. CDR1 is KGHSH and CDR2 is LQKENI in the germline V gene. In DNA, the CDR3 is TGTGCCAGCTCACCAGGGCAAAACTATGAAAAACTGTTTTTT. This encodes CASSPGQNYEKLFF.

The V and J genes are TRBV28 and TRBJ1-1; D is perhaps TRBD1 (5 bases). This CDR3 contains 15 residues. V was shortened by 6 bases and J by 4 bases, with 18 bases between the two germline ends. Germline CDR1 and CDR2: MDHEN and SYDVKM. CDR3 sequence (DNA): TGTGCCAGCAGGTTCCAGGGAGGAGGGAGCACTGAAGCTTTCTTT. It translates to CASRFQGGGSTEAFF.

The CDR3 sequence: CASSLSGDSRDEQFF. DNA of the CDR3: TGTGCCAGCAGTTTATCCGGGGACAGTCGAGATGAGCAGTTCTTC. The chain combines TRBV27 with TRBJ2-1, with 7 bases that match TRBD1. J lost 8 bases, V lost 0 bases, and 7 bases had no gene match. Looked up from germline, CDR1 is MNHEY and CDR2 is SMNVEV (reference sequence). CDR3 length: 15 amino acids.

The CDR3 here is CASSETGTGYGYTF. In DNA, the CDR3 is TGTGCCAGCAGTGAGACCGGGACAGGATATGGCTACACCTTC. The chain combines TRBV6-6 with TRBJ1-2, with TRBD1 identical over 8 bases. The CDR3 sequence is 14 residues long. J was trimmed by 5 bases and V by 5 bases; bases with no gene match: 7. Germline values: CDR1 MNHNY, CDR2 SVGAGI (reference sequence).

The CDR3 DNA sequence: TGTGCCAGCAGCCCTACTAGCGACGGGGAGCTGTTTTTT. Protein product: CASSPTSDGELFF. The chain uses TRBV27 and TRBJ2-2, with 7 bases that match TRBD2. In germline, CDR1 is MNHEY, CDR2 SMNVEV (reference sequence). Trimming cost V 6 bases and J 7 bases; bases outside gene matches: 5. The CDR3 consists of 13 residues.

The chain employs TRBV7-9 and TRBJ1-1; no firm D call. CDR1 and CDR2 from the germline V gene are SEHNR and FQNEAQ (reference sequence). V lost 1 base to trimming and J lost 7 bases, with 13 bases between them. This CDR3 is 14 amino acids long. Written as DNA, the CDR3 is TGTGCCAGCAGCTTAGACTTGAGAGGGCTTGAAGCTTTCTTT. Translation: CASSLDLRGLEAFF.

This chain connects TRBV5-1 to TRBJ2-1; the match to TRBD2 covers 15 bases. The CDR3 runs 18 residues. Looked up from germline, CDR1 is SGHRS and CDR2 is YFSETQ. The ends lost 4 bases at V and 4 bases at J; junction bases unmatched: 9. The CDR3 sequence is CASSVGLAGGPRYNEQFF. Here the CDR3 DNA reads TGCGCCAGCAGCGTGGGACTAGCGGGAGGCCCTAGGTACAATGAGCAGTTCTTC.

As regards this clone: Germline and junction disagree at one end, which may indicate a read error. V gene TRBV19 combines with J gene TRBJ1-5, with 8 bases fitting TRBD1. Germline V lookup: CDR1 LNHDA, CDR2 SQIVND (reference sequence). This CDR3 region has 16 residues. CDR3 nucleotide sequence: TGTGCCAGTAGACTTTGGCAGGGGGCACACAATCGGCCCCAGCATTTT. As protein: CASRLWQGAHNRPQHF.

The V gene is TRBV6-5, the J gene TRBJ2-7; the match to TRBD1 covers 7 bases. Germline CDR1 reads MNHEY; CDR2 reads SVGAGI. After removal of 6 bases from V and 1 base from J, the junction contained 12 bases not matched to a gene. The CDR3 length is 16 residues. The CDR3, as DNA: TGTGCCAGCAGATACGACAACTGGGACAGTTCCTACGAGCAGTACTTC. Translation: CASRYDNWDSSYEQYF.

This clone was observed once. The chain has TRBV9 and TRBJ2-7; 7 bases are a match to TRBD1. This CDR3 region has 15 residues. Germline values: CDR1 SGDLS, CDR2 YYNGEE. The trim removed 3 bases at V and 6 bases at J, leaving 12 bases unmatched. The CDR3 sequence: CASSEQGLVVSEQYF. CDR3 DNA: TGTGCCAGCAGCGAACAGGGGCTAGTGGTTTCCGAGCAGTACTTC.

The V gene is TRBV7-9, the J gene TRBJ1-1, with D possibly TRBD1 on 6 matching bases. Trimming stripped 1 base from V and 5 bases from J, with 20 bases between. Germline V CDR1 and CDR2: SEHNR, FQNEAQ (reference sequence). This CDR3 spans 17 amino acids. The CDR3 protein is CASSLEGAGASGTEAFF. CDR3 coding DNA: TGTGCCAGCAGCTTAGAGGGAGCAGGGGCCTCGGGGACTGAAGCTTTCTTT.

The V call is TRBV2, the J call TRBJ2-7, with D possibly TRBD2 on 6 matching bases. The CDR3 contains 15 residues. CDR1 and CDR2 from the germline V gene are SNHLY and FYNNEI. V lost 7 bases to trimming and J lost 2 bases, with 18 bases between them. The CDR3 reads CASTRSPSATYEQYF. The CDR3 DNA sequence: TGTGCCAGCACTCGCTCCCCTAGCGCTACCTACGAGCAGTACTTC.

DNA of the CDR3: TGTGCCATCATGAGGGAGACTACCTCCTCCTACGAGCAGTACTTC. Its translation is CAIMRETTSSYEQYF. The rearrangement links TRBV10-3 to TRBJ2-7; D possibly corresponds to TRBD2 (5 bases). This CDR3 is built from 15 residues. Germline V gene data show CDR1 as ENHRY and CDR2 as SYGVKD. V lost 7 bases and J 0 bases, leaving 16 bases between the germline ends.

The chain joins TRBV29-1 to TRBJ2-1; the match to TRBD1 covers 10 bases. J gave up 8 bases and V 6 bases, and 7 bases lay outside the gene matches. CDR1 and CDR2 (germline): SQVTM, ANQGSEA. The CDR3 spans 13 residues. The CDR3 sequence: CSVTGTGVYEQFF. DNA for the CDR3: TGCAGCGTGACCGGGACAGGGGTCTATGAGCAGTTCTTC.

The chain has TRBV11-2 and TRBJ2-1; D not certain. V lost 0 bases and J lost 8, with 11 bases in between. From germline, CDR1 is SGHAT and CDR2 FQNNGV. The CDR3 has 14 amino acids. The CDR3 loop is CASSLEGYGDEQFF. CDR3 in DNA: TGTGCCAGCAGCTTAGAGGGCTATGGCGATGAGCAGTTCTTC.

The genes are TRBV5-5 and TRBJ1-1; D is undetermined. The V gene lost 0 bases and the J gene lost 6 bases, with 18 bases spanning the gap. The V gene's germline CDR1 is SGHKS and CDR2 YYEKEE (reference sequence). CDR3 size: 16 residues. The CDR3 loop is CASSLDGSGISAEAFF. For the CDR3, the DNA is TGTGCCAGCAGCTTGGACGGGAGTGGCATCTCGGCTGAAGCTTTCTTT. Full variable domain (missing parts from reference TRBV5-5 and TRBJ1-1): DAGVTQSPTHLIKTRGQQVTLRCSPISGHKSVSWYQQVLGQGPQFIFQYYEKEERGRGNFPDRFSARQFPNYSSELNVNALLLGDSALYLCASSLDGSGISAEAFFGQGTRLTVV.

The CDR3 spells CASSEIGSARGPQHF. The CDR3 DNA sequence: TGTGCCAGCAGTGAAATAGGGTCGGCCCGGGGGCCCCAGCATTTT. The rearrangement links TRBV6-1 to TRBJ1-5; no clear D. CDR3 length: 15 residues. Per germline, CDR1 MNHNS and CDR2 SASEGT. Deletions cut 2 bases from V and 9 bases from J, with 17 bases between.